These 18 T cell receptor beta chains were sequenced from one sample in a study of T cell changes during pregnancy in multiple sclerosis. Method: immunoSEQ multiplex PCR; TCRdb's copy keeps in-frame clones and lacks some. The repertoire holds tens of thousands of clones, with around nine tenths as singletons. This material consisted of peripheral blood, taken before pregnancy. The receptors originated from a female donor with multiple sclerosis, enrolled in a pregnancy study.

This clone occurred once. The V and J genes are TRBV7-9 and TRBJ1-4, with D hard to call. The germline V gene encodes CDR1 SEHNR and CDR2 FQNEAQ (reference sequence). The V end lost 6 bases, the J end lost 8 bases, and 10 bases lay between the germline ends. The CDR3 covers 12 residues. In nucleotides, the CDR3 is TGTGCCAGCAGTCGGGTAGGAGAAAAACTGTTTTTT. This codes for CASSRVGEKLFF.

The chain carries TRBV10-3 and TRBJ2-2, with D hard to call. With 5 bases removed from V and 2 bases from J, the gap between germline ends came to 3 bases. The CDR3 is 12 residues long. Germline CDR1 and CDR2: ENHRY and SYGVKD. In nucleotides, the CDR3 is TGTGCCATCAGTCCTAACACCGGGGAGCTGTTTTTT. It is translated as CAISPNTGELFF.

The CDR3 region is CAWSVSPGQGTDEQYF. The CDR3 DNA reads as TGTGCCTGGAGTGTATCCCCGGGACAGGGTACCGACGAGCAGTACTTC. The V gene is TRBV30, the J gene TRBJ2-7; 9 positions agree with TRBD1. This CDR3 contains 16 residues. Germline trimming cut 0 bases from V and 5 bases from J; bases unmatched to any gene: 11. Germline values: CDR1 GTSNPN, CDR2 SVGIG (reference sequence).

The CDR3 loop is CASSLGTALGVDTQYF. The CDR3 DNA follows: TGTGCCAGCAGCTTAGGGACAGCTCTCGGGGTAGATACGCAGTATTTT. The V call is TRBV11-2, the J call TRBJ2-3, with D perhaps TRBD1 (6 bases). This CDR3 spans 16 amino acids. V lost 1 base to trimming and J lost 5 bases, with 16 bases between them. Germline assignment: CDR1 SGHAT and CDR2 FQNNGV.

This sequence joins TRBV27 and TRBJ2-1; maybe TRBD1 (5 bases). V lost 2 bases and J lost 6, with 8 bases in between. Germline V gene data show CDR1 as MNHEY and CDR2 as SMNVEV (reference sequence). The CDR3 runs to 13 residues. CDR3 in DNA: TGTGCCAGCAGTTTAAGACAGTTCAATGAGCAGTTCTTC. Encoded protein: CASSLRQFNEQFF.

The gene calls are TRBV4-3 and TRBJ1-2; D is possibly TRBD1 (6 bases). V lost 0 bases and J 4 bases, leaving 21 bases between the germline ends. CDR1 and CDR2 (germline): LGHNA, YSLEER. The CDR3 sequence is 18 residues long. The CDR3 DNA reads TGCGCCAGCAGCCAAGATAGAGGAGGACAGCTTACACTCTATGGCTACACCTTC. This gives the protein CASSQDRGGQLTLYGYTF.

The chain links TRBV18 to TRBJ1-1; possible D gene TRBD1, 5 bases. The germline V gene encodes CDR1 KGHSH and CDR2 LQKENI. This CDR3 is 13 amino acids long. Trimming shortened V by 5 bases and J by 4 bases, and 11 bases separated the two germline ends. CDR3 in amino acids: CASSLNRFTEAFF. CDR3 coding DNA: TGTGCCAGCTCATTGAACAGGTTCACTGAAGCTTTCTTT.

The chain employs TRBV5-5 and TRBJ2-7; 10 positions agree with TRBD1. The CDR3 runs 16 residues. The V gene's germline CDR1 is SGHKS and CDR2 YYEKEE (reference sequence). The trim removed 4 bases at V and 3 bases at J, leaving 10 bases unmatched. CDR3 amino acids: CASSPYRQGASYEQYF. The CDR3 coding sequence is TGTGCCAGCAGCCCTTACAGACAGGGGGCTAGCTACGAGCAGTACTTC.

To note about this clone: An end of the junction differs from the germline gene, which may be a read error. This chain joins TRBV6-5 and TRBJ2-7; the match to TRBD1 covers 7 bases. The length of the CDR3 is 15 residues. In germline, CDR1 is MNHEY, CDR2 SVGAGI. The chain's CDR3 is CASSYSVNKGGYTAF. CDR3 nucleotide sequence: TGTGCCAGCAGTTACTCCGTTAATAAAGGGGGCTATACCGCCTTC.

The gene calls are TRBV9 and TRBJ1-1; the match to TRBD1 covers 9 bases. J was trimmed by 0 bases and V by 2 bases; bases with no gene match: 11. From germline, CDR1 is SGDLS and CDR2 YYNGEE. There are 18 residues in the CDR3. The CDR3 DNA follows: TGTGCCAGCAGCGTGGGACAGGGAAATCACGGAGTGAACACTGAAGCTTTCTTT. As protein: CASSVGQGNHGVNTEAFF.

The chain recombines TRBV19 with TRBJ2-2; D not certain. This CDR3 has 11 residues. Germline-derived CDR1 and CDR2 are LNHDA and SQIVND (reference sequence). Trimming shortened V by 8 bases and J by 9 bases, and 10 bases separated the two germline ends. The CDR3 protein is CASLASRELFF. As DNA, the CDR3 is TGTGCCAGTTTGGCATCCCGGGAGCTGTTTTTT. The entire variable domain, with the rest obtained from reference TRBV19 and TRBJ2-2, is as follows: DGGITQSPKYLFRKEGQNVTLSCEQNLNHDAMYWYRQDPGQGLRLIYYSQIVNDFQKGDIAEGYSVSREKKESFPLTVTSAQKNPTAFYLCASLASRELFFGEGSRLTVL.

The chain recombines TRBV5-1 with TRBJ2-1; D call uncertain. V dropped 4 bases and J dropped 4 bases, with 9 bases sitting between them. This CDR3 spans 13 amino acids. Germline assignment: CDR1 SGHRS and CDR2 YFSETQ. CDR3 DNA sequence: TGCGCCAGCAGCCAAACGACTTACAATGAGCAGTTCTTC. As protein: CASSQTTYNEQFF.

V gene TRBV10-3 combines with J gene TRBJ1-3; D is unclear. Between the trimmed V and J ends, which lost 0 bases and 0 bases, there was a span of 9 bases. Germline-derived CDR1 and CDR2 are ENHRY and SYGVKD. This CDR3 contains 16 residues. The CDR3 region has the DNA TGTGCCATCAGTGAGTCGAGATCCATCTCTGGAAACACCATATATTTT. Translation: CAISESRSISGNTIYF.

This clone appeared a single time. The gene calls are TRBV19 and TRBJ2-7; possible D gene TRBD1, 5 bases. Per germline, CDR1 LNHDA and CDR2 SQIVND (reference sequence). V was clipped by 3 bases and J by 0 bases, with 9 bases between them. The CDR3 totals 14 residues. The CDR3 nucleotides read TGTGCCAGTAGTATCACAGGCTACTCCTACGAGCAGTACTTC. Protein: CASSITGYSYEQYF.

This clone was observed a single time. The chain is built from TRBV7-2 and TRBJ1-2, with TRBD1 matching 7 bases. Losses at the gene ends were 5 bases for V and 8 bases for J; bases not matched to a gene: 5. In germline, CDR1 is SGHTA, CDR2 FQGNSA. This CDR3 contains 12 residues. The CDR3 nucleotides are TGTGCCAGCAGCGTACAGGGGATGGGCTACACCTTC. Amino acid sequence: CASSVQGMGYTF.

J is TRBJ1-4 and V is TRBV19; weak D call: TRBD1 (5 bases). V was clipped by 9 bases and J by 10 bases, with 18 bases between them. The germline CDR1 and CDR2 sequences are LNHDA and SQIVND (reference sequence). The CDR3 contains 13 residues. The CDR3 loop reads CASQQLPGGKLFF. CDR3 in DNA: TGTGCCAGCCAACAACTCCCGGGGGGAAAACTGTTTTTT.

This clone came up once. The rearrangement joins TRBV5-5 to TRBJ2-1; possibly TRBD2 for D (5 bases). Trimming pared 4 bases from V and 8 bases from J, leaving 13 bases between. Germline assignment: CDR1 SGHKS and CDR2 YYEKEE (reference sequence). CDR3 length: 13 amino acids. CDR3 region: CASSHAGRDEQFF. In DNA form, the CDR3 reads TGTGCCAGCAGCCATGCGGGTCGGGATGAGCAGTTCTTC.

The genes are TRBV27 and TRBJ2-7; 11 nucleotides align to TRBD2. J lost 0 bases, V lost 2 bases, and 9 bases had no gene match. Germline assignment: CDR1 MNHEY and CDR2 SMNVEV (reference sequence). The CDR3 is made up of 18 amino acids. The CDR3 region has the DNA TGTGCCAGCAGTTTAAGTAGCGGGGGGGCTCTGAGCTCCTACGAGCAGTACTTC. Amino acid sequence: CASSLSSGGALSSYEQYF.